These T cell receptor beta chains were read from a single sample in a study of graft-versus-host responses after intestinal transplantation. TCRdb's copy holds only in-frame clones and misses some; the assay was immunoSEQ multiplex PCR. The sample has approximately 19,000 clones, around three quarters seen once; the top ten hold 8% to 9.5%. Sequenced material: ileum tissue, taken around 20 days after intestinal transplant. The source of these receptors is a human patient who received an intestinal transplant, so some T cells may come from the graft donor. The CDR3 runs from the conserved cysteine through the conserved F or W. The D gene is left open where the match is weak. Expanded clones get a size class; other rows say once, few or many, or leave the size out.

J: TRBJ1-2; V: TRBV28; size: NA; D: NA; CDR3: CASSWVGQDHYGYTF; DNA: TGTGCCAGCAGTTGGGTGGGGCAGGATCACTATGGCTACACCTTC
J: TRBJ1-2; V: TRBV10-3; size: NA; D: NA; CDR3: CAISGDRFPNYGYTF; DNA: TGTGCCATCAGTGGCGACAGGTTTCCTAACTATGGCTACACCTTC
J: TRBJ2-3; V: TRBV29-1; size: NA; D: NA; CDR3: CSYSITDTQYF; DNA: TGCAGCTACAGCATTACAGATACGCAGTATTTT
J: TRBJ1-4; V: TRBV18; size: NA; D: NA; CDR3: CASSQQRGDNEKLFF; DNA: TGTGCCAGCTCACAACAGCGGGGGGACAATGAAAAACTGTTTTTT
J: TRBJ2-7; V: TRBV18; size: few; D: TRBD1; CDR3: CASSGTGGYEQYF; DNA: TGTGCCAGCTCAGGGACAGGGGGCTACGAGCAGTACTTC
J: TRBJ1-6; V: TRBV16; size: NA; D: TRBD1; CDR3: CASSPGQGHSPLHF; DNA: TGTGCCAGCAGCCCTGGACAGGGACATTCACCCCTCCACTTT
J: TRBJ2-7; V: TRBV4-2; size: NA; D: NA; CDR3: CASSQETGFTYEQYF; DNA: TGTGCCAGCAGCCAAGAGACAGGTTTTACCTACGAGCAGTACTTC
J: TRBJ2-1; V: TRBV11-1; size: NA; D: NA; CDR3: CASSLVRGLIEQFF; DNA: TGTGCCAGCAGCTTAGTTCGCGGTCTCATCGAGCAGTTCTTC
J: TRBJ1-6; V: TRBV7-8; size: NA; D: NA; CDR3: CAAGPSYNSPLHF; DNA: TGTGCTGCGGGACCCTCCTATAATTCACCCCTCCACTTT
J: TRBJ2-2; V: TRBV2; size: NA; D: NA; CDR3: CASSPGQVLTGELFF; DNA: TGTGCCAGCAGTCCCGGACAAGTGCTCACCGGGGAGCTGTTTTTT
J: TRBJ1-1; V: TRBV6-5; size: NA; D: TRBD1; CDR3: CASSYGQGETEAFF; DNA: TGTGCCAGCAGTTACGGACAGGGAGAGACTGAAGCTTTCTTT
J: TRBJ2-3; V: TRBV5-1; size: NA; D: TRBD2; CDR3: CASSVRGGDTQYF; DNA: TGCGCCAGCAGCGTGCGGGGGGGCGATACGCAGTATTTT
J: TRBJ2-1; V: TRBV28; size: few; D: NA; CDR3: CASRTTNRANEQFF; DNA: TGTGCCAGCAGGACCACAAACAGGGCCAATGAGCAGTTCTTC
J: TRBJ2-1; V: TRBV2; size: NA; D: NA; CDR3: CASSEALKLEQFF; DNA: TGTGCCAGCAGTGAAGCGCTCAAGCTTGAGCAGTTCTTC
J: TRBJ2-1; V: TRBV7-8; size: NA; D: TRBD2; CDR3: CASSLGRLAAYNEQFF; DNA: TGTGCCAGCAGCTTAGGTCGGCTAGCGGCCTACAATGAGCAGTTCTTC
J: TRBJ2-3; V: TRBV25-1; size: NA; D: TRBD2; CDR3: CASSGPRLAGDLDTQYF; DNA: TGTGCCAGCAGTGGGCCCCGACTAGCGGGGGATTTAGATACGCAGTATTTT
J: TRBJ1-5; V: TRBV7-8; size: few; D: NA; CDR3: CASSLGRQPQHF; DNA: TGTGCCAGCAGCTTGGGCCGTCAGCCCCAGCATTTT
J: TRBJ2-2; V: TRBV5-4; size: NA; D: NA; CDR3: CASSLDSNTGELFF; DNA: TGTGCCAGCAGCTTGGACTCGAACACCGGGGAGCTGTTTTTT
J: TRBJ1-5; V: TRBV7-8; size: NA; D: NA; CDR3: CASNNQGNQPQHF; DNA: TGTGCCAGCAACAACCAGGGGAATCAGCCCCAGCATTTT
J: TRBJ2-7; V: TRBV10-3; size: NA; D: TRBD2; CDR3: CAISDSGKGGYEQYF; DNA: TGTGCCATCAGTGACAGCGGGAAGGGAGGCTACGAGCAGTACTTC
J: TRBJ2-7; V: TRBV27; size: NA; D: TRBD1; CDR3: CASSLYRGPYEQYF; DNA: TGTGCCAGCAGTTTATACAGGGGCCCCTACGAGCAGTACTTC
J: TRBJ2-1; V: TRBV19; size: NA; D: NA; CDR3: CASSIGQATRNEQFF; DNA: TGTGCCAGTAGTATAGGACAGGCGACCCGCAATGAGCAGTTCTTC
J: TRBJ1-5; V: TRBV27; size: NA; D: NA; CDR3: CASSFAQGSQPQHF; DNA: TGTGCCAGCAGTTTCGCTCAGGGGTCTCAGCCCCAGCATTTT
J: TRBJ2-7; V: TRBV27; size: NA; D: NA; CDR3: CASSRGRLWYEQYF; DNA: TGTGCCAGCAGTAGGGGGAGACTGTGGTATGAGCAGTACTTC
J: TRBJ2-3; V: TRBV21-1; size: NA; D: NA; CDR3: CASSTGLAGGIGTQYF; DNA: TGTGCCAGCAGCACGGGACTAGCGGGAGGAATTGGTACGCAGTATTTT
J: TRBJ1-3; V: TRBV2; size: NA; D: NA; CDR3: CASSGLGGPGNTIYF; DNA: TGTGCCAGCAGTGGTCTTGGAGGGCCTGGAAACACCATATATTTT
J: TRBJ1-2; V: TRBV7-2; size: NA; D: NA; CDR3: CASSLDGGLYGYTF; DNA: TGTGCCAGCAGCTTAGATGGAGGGCTCTATGGCTACACCTTC
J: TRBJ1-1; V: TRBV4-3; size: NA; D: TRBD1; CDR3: CASSQERLGTAYEAFF; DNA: TGCGCCAGCAGCCAAGAAAGGTTGGGGACAGCCTATGAAGCTTTCTTT
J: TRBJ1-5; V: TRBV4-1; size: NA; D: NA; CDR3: CASSPDKVSQPQHF; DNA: TGCGCCAGCAGCCCGGACAAGGTGAGTCAGCCCCAGCATTTT
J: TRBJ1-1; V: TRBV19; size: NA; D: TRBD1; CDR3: CASRARRTGGEGILNTEAFF; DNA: TGTGCCAGTAGGGCCAGAAGGACAGGGGGCGAAGGGATATTGAACACTGAAGCTTTCTTT
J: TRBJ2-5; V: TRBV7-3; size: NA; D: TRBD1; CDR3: CASSLGDRGANKQETQYF; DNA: TGTGCCAGCAGCTTAGGGGACAGGGGGGCGAATAAGCAAGAGACCCAGTACTTC
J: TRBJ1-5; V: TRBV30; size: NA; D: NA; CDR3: CTWSEDSGNQSQHF; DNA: TGTACCTGGAGCGAGGACAGCGGCAATCAGTCCCAGCATTTT
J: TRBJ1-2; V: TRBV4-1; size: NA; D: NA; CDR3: CASSQVWGMTGYTF; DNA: TGCGCCAGCAGCCAAGTTTGGGGCATGACTGGCTACACCTTC
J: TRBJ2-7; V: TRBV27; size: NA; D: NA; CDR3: CASSFSPVSYEQYF; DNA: TGTGCCAGCAGTTTTTCTCCAGTATCCTACGAGCAGTACTTC
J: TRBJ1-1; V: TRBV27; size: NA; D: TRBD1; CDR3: CASSLHRGDDTEAFF; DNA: TGTGCCAGCAGTTTACACAGGGGCGACGACACTGAAGCTTTCTTT
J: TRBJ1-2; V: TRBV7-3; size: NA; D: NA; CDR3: CASSFGGALNYGYTF; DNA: TGTGCCAGCAGCTTCGGGGGGGCCCTTAACTATGGCTACACCTTC
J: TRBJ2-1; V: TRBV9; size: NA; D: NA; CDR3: CASSVFEATYNEQFF; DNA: TGTGCCAGCAGCGTCTTCGAGGCAACCTACAATGAGCAGTTCTTC
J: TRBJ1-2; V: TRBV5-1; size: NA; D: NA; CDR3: CASSFLGHNYGYTF; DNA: TGCGCCAGCAGCTTTTTAGGACATAACTATGGCTACACCTTC
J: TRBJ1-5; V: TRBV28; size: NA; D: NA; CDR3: CASSSGIQPQHF; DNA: TGTGCCAGCAGTTCAGGGATTCAGCCCCAGCATTTT
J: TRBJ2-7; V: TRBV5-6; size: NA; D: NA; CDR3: CASSSAGSPGSEQYF; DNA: TGTGCCAGCAGCTCCGCCGGGTCCCCGGGGTCCGAGCAGTACTTC
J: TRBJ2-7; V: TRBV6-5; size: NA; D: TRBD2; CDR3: CASSPLAGPNYEQYF; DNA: TGTGCCAGCAGTCCACTAGCGGGGCCCAACTACGAGCAGTACTTC
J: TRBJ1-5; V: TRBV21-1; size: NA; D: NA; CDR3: CASSKAFPVDRVGQPQHF; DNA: TGTGCCAGCAGCAAAGCCTTTCCGGTTGACAGGGTTGGACAGCCCCAGCATTTT
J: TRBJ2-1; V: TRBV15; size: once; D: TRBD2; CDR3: CATGREVYNEQFF; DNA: TGTGCCACCGGGCGGGAGGTTTACAATGAGCAGTTCTTC
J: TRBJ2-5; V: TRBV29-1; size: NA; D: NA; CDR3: CSVLPSGEETQYF; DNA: TGCAGCGTTCTCCCTTCGGGAGAAGAGACCCAGTACTTC
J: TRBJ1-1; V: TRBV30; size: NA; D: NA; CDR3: CAWSVQGRDSSEAFF; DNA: TGTGCCTGGAGTGTACAAGGCAGGGATTCATCTGAAGCTTTCTTT
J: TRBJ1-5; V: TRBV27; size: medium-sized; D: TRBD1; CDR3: CASSWGTGLNQPQHF; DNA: TGTGCCAGCAGTTGGGGGACAGGGCTCAATCAGCCCCAGCATTTT
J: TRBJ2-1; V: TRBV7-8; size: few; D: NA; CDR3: CASSLVATQRNEQFF; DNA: TGTGCCAGCAGCTTAGTGGCCACCCAGAGGAATGAGCAGTTCTTC
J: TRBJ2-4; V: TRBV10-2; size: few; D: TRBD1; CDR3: CASEQGAIQYF; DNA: TGCGCCAGCGAACAGGGGGCCATTCAGTACTTC
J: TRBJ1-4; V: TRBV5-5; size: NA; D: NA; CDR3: CASSPLGGTNEKLFF; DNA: TGTGCCAGCAGCCCTCTGGGAGGAACTAATGAAAAACTGTTTTTT
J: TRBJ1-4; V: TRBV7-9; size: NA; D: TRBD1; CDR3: CASSQRQGAPNEKLFF; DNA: TGTGCCAGCAGCCAAAGACAGGGGGCTCCTAATGAAAAACTGTTTTTT
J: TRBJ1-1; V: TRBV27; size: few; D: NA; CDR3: CASSFTGYTEAFF; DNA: TGTGCCAGCAGTTTTACCGGGTACACTGAAGCTTTCTTT
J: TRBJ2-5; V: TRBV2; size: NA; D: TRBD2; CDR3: CASTSGGQETQYF; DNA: TGTGCCAGCACTAGCGGGGGCCAAGAGACCCAGTACTTC
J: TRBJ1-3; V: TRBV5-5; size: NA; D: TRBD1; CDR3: CASSPRWTGGVQGPGNTIYF; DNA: TGTGCCAGCAGCCCTAGGTGGACAGGGGGTGTGCAAGGGCCTGGAAACACCATATATTTT
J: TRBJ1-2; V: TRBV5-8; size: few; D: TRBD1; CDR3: CASSPFLDRGHYGYTF; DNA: TGTGCCAGCAGCCCCTTCCTTGACAGGGGACACTATGGCTACACCTTC